A single sample is the source of the 21 T cell receptor beta chains below, sequenced in a study of blood T cell repertoires in COVID-19 (dated by TCRdb to 2018 to 2021). Library preparation employed the immunoSEQ multiplex PCR assay. TCRdb holds this immuneACCESS table with in-frame rearrangements only. Some clones are missing; in checked studies, unresolved V genes explain under half, and the rest has no known cause. Counted in this sample were 80,000 to 100,000 clones; around 87% of them appeared once. The biggest ten clones account for about 20% of the sample. The sequencing sample was made of peripheral blood. These receptors all come from a human donor in a cohort sampled during active COVID-19.

In DNA, the CDR3 is TGTGCCAGCAGAGGCCGTTGGGACAGGGGGTACGGCTACACCTTC. Encoded protein: CASRGRWDRGYGYTF. This chain joins TRBV7-2 and TRBJ1-2, with TRBD1 identical over 11 bases. CDR3 length: 15 amino acids. Germline V lookup: CDR1 SGHTA, CDR2 FQGNSA. The V segment lost 6 bases and the J segment 8 bases; nucleotides outside the gene matches: 11.

This chain connects TRBV7-9 to TRBJ2-1; D is unresolved. With 0 bases removed from V and 2 bases from J, the gap between germline ends came to 8 bases. Germline V gene data show CDR1 as SEHNR and CDR2 as FQNEAQ (reference sequence). The CDR3 contains 15 residues. CDR3 coding DNA: TGTGCCAGCAGCTTAGCGTTTGGCACCTACAATGAGCAGTTCTTC. Residues: CASSLAFGTYNEQFF.

The rearrangement uses TRBV5-1 and TRBJ2-3, with 12 bases that match TRBD2. The CDR3 runs to 17 residues. V lost 4 bases to trimming and J lost 0 bases; unmatched junction nucleotides: 6. Germline V gene sequence: CDR1 SGHRS, CDR2 YFSETQ. CDR3 coding DNA: TGCGCCAGCAGCGCGGGACTAGCGGGCGATAGCACAGATACGCAGTATTTT. Residues: CASSAGLAGDSTDTQYF.

This chain uses TRBV7-3 with TRBJ2-2; D is perhaps TRBD2 (6 bases). The CDR3 extends over 16 amino acids. Germline V gene lookup returns CDR1 SGHTA and CDR2 FQGTGA. Between the trimmed V and J ends, which lost 7 bases and 1 base, there was a span of 16 bases. The CDR3 DNA reads as TGTGCCAGCACACCGGGAGCCACCGGGAACACCGGGGAGCTGTTTTTT. It yields the protein CASTPGATGNTGELFF. The variable domain in full, completed from reference TRBV7-3 and TRBJ2-2, reads GAGVSQTPSNKVTEKGKYVELRCDPISGHTALYWYRQSLGQGPEFLIYFQGTGAADDSGLPNDRFFAVRPEGSVSTLKIQRTERGDSAVYLCASTPGATGNTGELFFGEGSRLTVL.

The J gene is TRBJ2-5, the V gene TRBV7-9, with 9 bases lining up with TRBD2. This CDR3 has 17 residues. Germline-derived CDR1 and CDR2 are SEHNR and FQNEAQ (reference sequence). V shed 7 bases and J 0 bases; nucleotides not matched to a gene: 12. CDR3 in amino acids: CASIPQGLAGYQETQYF. The DNA for the CDR3 is TGTGCCAGCATCCCCCAAGGGCTAGCGGGATACCAAGAGACCCAGTACTTC.

This rearrangement joins TRBV25-1 to TRBJ2-1, with TRBD1 matching over 9 bases. The ends lost 4 bases at V and 6 bases at J; junction bases unmatched: 4. The CDR3 has 14 amino acids. Germline V gives CDR1 MGHDK, CDR2 SYGVNS. CDR3 sequence (DNA): TGTGCCAGCAGTGGACAGGGGGGGTTCAATGAGCAGTTCTTC. Translating it yields CASSGQGGFNEQFF.

V is TRBV27 and J is TRBJ1-1; D ambiguous. The CDR3 is 14 residues long. V was clipped by 5 bases and J by 1 base, with 11 bases between them. CDR1 and CDR2 from the germline V gene are MNHEY and SMNVEV (reference sequence). The CDR3 DNA sequence: TGTGCCAGCAGTCCCAATGGAGGGAACACTGAAGCTTTCTTT. Its protein product is CASSPNGGNTEAFF.

The rearrangement joins TRBV14 to TRBJ1-2, with D uncertain. Germline lookup yields CDR1 SGHDN and CDR2 FVKESK. There are 11 residues in the CDR3. Trimming pared 3 bases from V and 7 bases from J, leaving 6 bases between. CDR3 bases: TGTGCCAGCAGCCAGCGGAGTGGCTACACCTTC. It specifies CASSQRSGYTF.

V gene TRBV10-3 combines with J gene TRBJ2-6, with D perhaps matching TRBD1 (6 bases). This CDR3 spans 16 amino acids. With 4 bases removed from V and 3 bases from J, the gap between germline ends came to 13 bases. Germline CDR1 reads ENHRY; CDR2 reads SYGVKD. CDR3 in amino acids: CAISGGRVIGANVLTF. DNA of the CDR3: TGTGCCATCAGTGGGGGGCGTGTAATTGGGGCCAACGTCCTGACTTTC.

V is TRBV5-1 and J is TRBJ2-5, with 7 bases identical to TRBD1. CDR3 length: 16 residues. Trimming removed 1 base from V and 3 bases from J; junction bases left unmatched: 9. Per the germline V gene, CDR1 is SGHRS and CDR2 is YFSETQ. CDR3 in amino acids: CASSLSPQGSKETQYF. CDR3 coding DNA: TGCGCCAGCAGCTTGTCGCCACAGGGGTCAAAAGAGACCCAGTACTTC. The full variable domain, its missing parts supplied by reference TRBV5-1 and TRBJ2-5, is KAGVTQTPRYLIKTRGQQVTLSCSPISGHRSVSWYQQTPGQGLQFLFEYFSETQRNKGNFPGRFSGRQFSNSRSEMNVSTLELGDSALYLCASSLSPQGSKETQYFGPGTRLLVL.

This chain uses TRBV5-3 with TRBJ2-7, with 8 bases that match TRBD2. TRBV5-3 is an ORF, and what it does is uncertain. After removal of 1 base from V and 0 bases from J, the junction contained 9 bases not matched to a gene. The CDR3 length is 17 residues. CDR3 residues: CARSLLKRREASYEQYF. CDR3 bases: TGTGCCAGAAGCTTGTTAAAACGGCGGGAGGCCTCCTACGAGCAGTACTTC.

The chain employs TRBV12-3 or TRBV12-4 and TRBJ1-5; D is ambiguous. V lost 1 base, J lost 7 bases, and 8 bases lay in between. This CDR3 has 13 amino acids. CDR3 region: CASSLGGEQPQHF. For the CDR3, the DNA is TGTGCCAGCAGTTTAGGGGGAGAACAGCCCCAGCATTTT.

The V and J genes are TRBV19 and TRBJ2-2; 8 nucleotides match TRBD1. Germline CDR1 LNHDA, CDR2 SQIVND (reference sequence). The ends lost 4 bases at V and 6 bases at J; junction bases unmatched: 4. The CDR3 totals 14 residues. CDR3 amino acids: CASSTGQGPGELFF. Here the CDR3 DNA reads TGTGCCAGTAGTACTGGACAGGGCCCCGGGGAGCTGTTTTTT. The whole variable domain, filled in from reference TRBV19 and TRBJ2-2, reads DGGITQSPKYLFRKEGQNVTLSCEQNLNHDAMYWYRQDPGQGLRLIYYSQIVNDFQKGDIAEGYSVSREKKESFPLTVTSAQKNPTAFYLCASSTGQGPGELFFGEGSRLTVL.

The chain recombines TRBV20-1 with TRBJ2-2; D possibly corresponds to TRBD1 (5 bases). This CDR3 contains 11 residues. Trimming pared 6 bases from V and 6 bases from J, leaving 8 bases between. CDR1 DFQATT and CDR2 SNEGSKA come from the germline V gene (reference sequence). CDR3 bases: TGCAGTGCCAGGGTGGCCGGGGAGCTGTTTTTT. Its protein product is CSARVAGELFF.

In this sample, this clone turned up once. The rearrangement joins TRBV7-3 to TRBJ2-3; a weak D match, TRBD1 (5 bases). The CDR3 runs to 17 residues. CDR1 is SGHTA, CDR2 FQGTGA, per germline. Trimming pared 1 base from V and 0 bases from J, leaving 14 bases between. CDR3 coding DNA: TGTGCCAGCAGCTTAAGGCCCCTGGGGCGGAGCACAGATACGCAGTATTTT. It translates to CASSLRPLGRSTDTQYF.

The chain is built from TRBV7-2 and TRBJ1-5, with D possibly TRBD1 on 5 matching bases. V was cut by 1 base and J by 6 bases, with 13 bases left in between. The CDR3 covers 15 residues. Germline values: CDR1 SGHTA, CDR2 FQGNSA. The CDR3 region is CASSLGGGGLQPQHF. The DNA for the CDR3 is TGTGCCAGCAGCTTAGGCGGGGGTGGTCTTCAGCCCCAGCATTTT.

This chain uses TRBV9 with TRBJ1-1, with unresolved D. Trimming shortened V by 0 bases and J by 1 base, and 7 bases separated the two germline ends. Germline-derived CDR1 and CDR2 are SGDLS and YYNGEE. The CDR3 sequence is 14 residues long. The DNA of the CDR3 is TGTGCCAGCAGCGTAGTAACATCGAACACTGAAGCTTTCTTT. Its protein is CASSVVTSNTEAFF. The full variable domain, with the rest looked up from reference TRBV9 and TRBJ1-1, is DSGVTQTPKHLITATGQRVTLRCSPRSGDLSVYWYQQSLDQGLQFLIQYYNGEERAKGNILERFSAQQFPDLHSELNLSSLELGDSALYFCASSVVTSNTEAFFGQGTRLTVV.

The chain couples TRBV9 to TRBJ1-3; no definite D call. The CDR3 has 16 residues. Between the trimmed V and J ends, which lost 1 base and 2 bases, there was a span of 13 bases. Germline CDR1 and CDR2: SGDLS and YYNGEE. CDR3 nucleotide sequence: TGTGCCAGCAGCGTATCTAACAGAATAACTGGAAACACCATATATTTT. This encodes CASSVSNRITGNTIYF.

This clone appeared a single time. The rearrangement joins TRBV10-3 to TRBJ2-5; 13 bases are shared with TRBD2. Germline V gives CDR1 ENHRY, CDR2 SYGVKD. The CDR3 covers 18 residues. The V segment lost 2 bases and the J segment 5 bases; nucleotides outside the gene matches: 11. CDR3 residues: CAISEGTGLAGSGETQYF. CDR3 nucleotide sequence: TGTGCCATCAGTGAGGGAACGGGACTAGCGGGAAGCGGGGAGACCCAGTACTTC.

The V call is TRBV9, the J call TRBJ2-7; 7 bases line up with TRBD2. Looked up from germline, CDR1 is SGDLS and CDR2 is YYNGEE. The trim removed 0 bases at V and 3 bases at J, leaving 3 bases unmatched. The CDR3 length is 14 residues. The CDR3 spells CASSVGSSGYEQYF. The CDR3, as DNA: TGTGCCAGCAGCGTAGGCTCTAGCGGCTACGAGCAGTACTTC.

The gene calls are TRBV19 and TRBJ2-3; 10 nucleotides agree with TRBD2. Trimming cost V 8 bases and J 5 bases; bases outside gene matches: 10. The CDR3 covers 15 residues. The V gene's germline CDR1 is LNHDA and CDR2 SQIVND (reference sequence). The CDR3 DNA follows: TGTGCCAGTTCCAAGCGGGAGGGCATCGTAGATACGCAGTATTTT. It specifies CASSKREGIVDTQYF.